The 29 T cell receptor beta chains presented below share a single source sample, sequenced in a study of cytomegalovirus exposure and HLA in healthy donors. TCRdb keeps only in-frame clones here, not all; method: immunoSEQ multiplex PCR. The table shows over 150,000 clones, with around 84% occurring only once. The material sequenced was PBMCs. The origin of the receptors is a human donor in good health.

This rearrangement joins TRBV9 to TRBJ2-1; 8 positions agree with TRBD1. CDR3 length equals 15 residues. Germline CDR1 reads SGDLS; CDR2 reads YYNGEE. V lost 4 bases, J lost 8 bases, and 11 bases stayed unmatched. In nucleotides, the CDR3 is TGTGCCAGCAGCCCACAGGGGGGAAGGGGGTATGAGCAGTTCTTC. Translated, it gives CASSPQGGRGYEQFF.

This clone was recorded once. The chain couples TRBV7-6 to TRBJ2-7, with D possibly TRBD2 on 5 matching bases. This CDR3 is 14 amino acids long. Trimming pared 5 bases from V and 4 bases from J, leaving 15 bases between. Germline assignment: CDR1 SGHVS and CDR2 FNYEAQ. The CDR3 sequence: CASSPAAGGYEQYF. In nucleotides, the CDR3 is TGTGCCAGCAGCCCGGCCGCAGGCGGGTACGAGCAGTACTTC.

This clone was seen a single time. This chain connects TRBV27 to TRBJ2-1, with D hard to call. The CDR3 is 15 amino acids. Germline lookup yields CDR1 MNHEY and CDR2 SMNVEV (reference sequence). With 3 bases removed from V and 6 bases from J, the gap between germline ends came to 15 bases. The CDR3 nucleotides are TGTGCCAGCAGTTTTCTCCCTCAACCGGTCAATGAGCAGTTCTTC. This translates into CASSFLPQPVNEQFF.

This chain joins TRBV6-6 and TRBJ1-6; a possible D gene is TRBD1 (6 bases). Germline values: CDR1 MNHNY, CDR2 SVGAGI (reference sequence). There are 14 residues in the CDR3. V was trimmed by 5 bases and J by 9 bases, leaving 14 bases between them. Written as DNA, the CDR3 is TGTGCCAGCAGTCACGGGGACATAAGTTCACCCCTCCACTTT. Its translation: CASSHGDISSPLHF.

The V call is TRBV28, the J call TRBJ2-1; 8 bases agree with TRBD2. The CDR3 sequence is 14 residues long. With 2 bases clipped from V and 8 bases from J, the junction kept 5 bases outside the gene matches. Germline-derived CDR1 and CDR2 are MDHEN and SYDVKM. This CDR3 is CASSLTGLGDEQFF. The CDR3 DNA reads TGTGCCAGCAGTTTAACGGGACTAGGGGATGAGCAGTTCTTC.

In DNA form, the CDR3 reads TGTGCCAGCAGCTTAGCCCCCGGGATACATCAAGAGACCCAGTACTTC. Its protein product is CASSLAPGIHQETQYF. The V gene is TRBV11-1, the J gene TRBJ2-5, with D possibly being TRBD2 (5 bases). This CDR3 comprises 16 residues. Germline CDR1 is SGHAT and CDR2 is FQDESV (reference sequence). Trimming took 0 bases from V and 2 from J, leaving 13 bases between them.

CDR3 amino acids: CASSPLGRGETQYF. CDR3 nucleotides: TGTGCCAGCTCACCACTTGGCAGGGGAGAGACCCAGTACTTC. The J gene is TRBJ2-5, the V gene TRBV18; maybe TRBD1 (6 bases). The CDR3 has 14 residues. Germline values: CDR1 KGHSH, CDR2 LQKENI. The germline V and J ends were trimmed by 1 base and 4 bases, with 10 bases remaining between them.

The chain employs TRBV27 and TRBJ1-1; the D gene is possibly TRBD1 (5 bases). The V end lost 0 bases, the J end lost 6 bases, and 11 bases lay between the germline ends. This CDR3 spans 14 amino acids. CDR1 and CDR2 (germline): MNHEY, SMNVEV (reference sequence). The CDR3 spells CASSLSIGGAEAFF. In DNA, the CDR3 is TGTGCCAGCAGTTTATCGATCGGGGGGGCTGAAGCTTTCTTT.

About this clone: At the DNA level, this CDR3 is encoded by other sequences in the same sample as well. V gene TRBV6-1 combines with J gene TRBJ1-4; D ambiguous. V lost 2 bases, J lost 8 bases, and 6 bases lay in between. CDR1 MNHNS and CDR2 SASEGT come from the germline V gene. The length of the CDR3 is 12 residues. CDR3 DNA sequence: TGTGCCAGCAGTGAACGGGGAGAAAAACTGTTTTTT. This translates into CASSERGEKLFF.

The chain uses TRBV15 and TRBJ1-2; perhaps TRBD1 as D (6 bases). The V gene lost 1 base and the J gene lost 6 bases, with 15 bases spanning the gap. The CDR3 totals 15 residues. Germline assignment: CDR1 LNHNV and CDR2 YYDKDF (reference sequence). The chain's CDR3 is CATSRAGASNNGYTF. CDR3 bases: TGTGCCACCAGCAGAGCAGGGGCTAGCAACAATGGCTACACCTTC.

The rearrangement joins TRBV7-9 to TRBJ1-4; a possible D gene is TRBD1 (5 bases). From germline, CDR1 is SEHNR and CDR2 FQNEAQ (reference sequence). The CDR3 loop spans 11 amino acids. Trimming cost V 8 bases and J 8 bases, with 9 bases left between them. CDR3 residues: CASHSGEKLFF. In DNA form, the CDR3 reads TGTGCCAGCCACTCAGGGGAAAAACTGTTTTTT.

This chain connects TRBV15 to TRBJ1-2; D is perhaps TRBD1 (6 bases). V gave up 3 bases and J gave up 4 bases, with 9 bases separating them. The CDR3 covers 13 residues. The germline V gene has CDR1 LNHNV and CDR2 YYDKDF (reference sequence). The CDR3 spells CATSSGQSYGYTF. The CDR3 bases are TGTGCCACCAGCAGCGGACAGTCCTATGGCTACACCTTC.

This chain links TRBV7-2 with TRBJ2-5; TRBD2 aligns across 8 bases. V gave up 3 bases and J gave up 2 bases; unmatched junction bases: 5. Germline-derived CDR1 and CDR2 are SGHTA and FQGNSA. This CDR3 is 15 amino acids long. This chain's CDR3 is CASSFLAGGQETQYF. The CDR3 nucleotides read TGTGCCAGCAGCTTTTTGGCGGGGGGACAAGAGACCCAGTACTTC.

The chain uses TRBV5-8 and TRBJ1-1; 7 bases fit TRBD1. J gave up 6 bases and V 2 bases, and 16 bases lay outside the gene matches. The CDR3 is 17 residues long. The germline V gene has CDR1 SGHTS and CDR2 YDEGEE. The CDR3 coding sequence is TGTGCCAGCAGCTTCACAGGGGACATCATTCGTGGGTCTGAAGCTTTCTTT. This gives the protein CASSFTGDIIRGSEAFF.

This chain links TRBV4-2 with TRBJ2-5; TRBD2 agrees at 12 bases. Germline values: CDR1 LGHNA, CDR2 YNFKEQ. Losses at the gene ends were 7 bases for V and 1 base for J; bases not matched to a gene: 4. The CDR3 is 15 amino acids. DNA of the CDR3: TGTGCCAGCAACCCTAGCGGGGGGGCCCAAGAGACCCAGTACTTC. It codes for CASNPSGGAQETQYF.

The rearrangement joins TRBV27 to TRBJ2-3; weak D call: TRBD1 (5 bases). The V gene's germline CDR1 is MNHEY and CDR2 SMNVEV (reference sequence). The CDR3 is 14 residues long. V lost 7 bases, J lost 6 bases, and 17 bases lay in between. The CDR3 bases are TGTGCCAGCACTCCAAATAGGGGTATCGATACGCAGTATTTT. It yields the protein CASTPNRGIDTQYF.

This sequence joins TRBV9 and TRBJ2-1; a possible D gene is TRBD2 (5 bases). The CDR3 is 14 residues long. V was shortened by 0 bases and J by 7 bases, with 11 bases between the two germline ends. The germline V gene has CDR1 SGDLS and CDR2 YYNGEE. The CDR3 DNA reads TGTGCCAGCAGCGTAGGAATCGGGGAGAATGAGCAGTTCTTC. Translation gives CASSVGIGENEQFF.

The chain carries TRBV12-5 and TRBJ2-7, with D possibly TRBD1 on 5 matching bases. The length of the CDR3 is 12 residues. CDR1 LGHNT and CDR2 FRNRAP come from the germline V gene. V dropped 7 bases and J dropped 6 bases, with 13 bases sitting between them. The CDR3 spells CASARPGFEQYF. DNA of the CDR3: TGTGCTAGTGCTCGACCAGGGTTCGAGCAGTACTTC.

The chain carries TRBV15 and TRBJ1-2; no definite D call. Trimming removed 0 bases from V and 8 bases from J, with 13 bases in between. The germline gives CDR1 LNHNV, CDR2 YYDKDF (reference sequence). The length of the CDR3 is 14 residues. As DNA, the CDR3 is TGTGCCACCAGCAGAGATGCAGGCGCGGGAGGCTACACCTTC. Protein sequence: CATSRDAGAGGYTF.

The genes are TRBV7-3 and TRBJ2-7; no clear D. Germline V CDR1 and CDR2: SGHTA, FQGTGA. The CDR3 totals 13 residues. V gave up 5 bases and J gave up 7 bases, with 15 bases separating them. CDR3 sequence reads: CASSLRESLEQYF. CDR3 coding DNA: TGTGCCAGCAGCCTACGCGAGAGTCTGGAGCAGTACTTC.

The chain links TRBV10-3 to TRBJ1-5, with D possibly TRBD1 on 5 matching bases. This CDR3 is built from 14 residues. With 8 bases removed from V and 1 base from J, the gap between germline ends came to 12 bases. CDR1 is ENHRY, CDR2 SYGVKD, per germline. The CDR3 nucleotides are TGTGCCATCTCAAAGGAGGGGAGCAATCAGCCCCAGCATTTT. Translated: CAISKEGSNQPQHF.

The chain carries TRBV23-1 and TRBJ1-1, with D tentatively TRBD1 (6 bases). TRBV23-1 is an ORF for which the function is uncertain. The V end was cut by 3 bases, the J end by 1 base, with 18 bases between. This CDR3 has 17 amino acids. CDR3 bases: TGCGCCAGCAGTCATTGTCCCCAGGGGCAGGGGAACACTGAAGCTTTCTTT. Amino acid sequence: CASSHCPQGQGNTEAFF.

V gene TRBV6-5 combines with J gene TRBJ1-1; 7 bases are shared with TRBD1. The CDR3 is 14 residues long. V shed 4 bases and J 6 bases; nucleotides not matched to a gene: 8. Looked up from germline, CDR1 is MNHEY and CDR2 is SVGAGI. This chain's CDR3 is CASSSTDRAAEAFF. The CDR3 DNA sequence: TGTGCCAGCAGTTCCACCGACAGGGCGGCTGAAGCTTTCTTT.

This chain uses TRBV15 with TRBJ1-2; TRBD1 matches at 8 bases. The J segment lost 7 bases and the V segment lost 6 bases, leaving 13 bases of the junction unmatched. In germline, CDR1 is LNHNV, CDR2 YYDKDF (reference sequence). CDR3 length equals 15 residues. The CDR3 DNA sequence: TGTGCCACCAGTATATTCTCTACAGGGGGGTTTGGCTACACCTTC. This codes for CATSIFSTGGFGYTF.

This sequence joins TRBV6-1 and TRBJ2-1; D remains unclear. Trimming removed 6 bases at V and 3 bases at J, with 6 bases between. CDR3 size: 12 residues. Germline V gene sequence: CDR1 MNHNS, CDR2 SASEGT. This CDR3 is CASSQLYNEQFF. CDR3 DNA: TGTGCCAGCAGCCAACTCTACAATGAGCAGTTCTTC.

This chain uses TRBV6-1 with TRBJ1-2; the D is unclear. The CDR3 spans 11 residues. Deletions cut 7 bases from V and 5 bases from J, with 8 bases between. Germline lookup yields CDR1 MNHNS and CDR2 SASEGT. The CDR3 reads CASTLLYGYTF. In nucleotides, the CDR3 is TGTGCCAGCACTCTCTTATATGGCTACACCTTC.

This clone was picked up one time. The V and J genes are TRBV14 and TRBJ2-7, with D possibly matching TRBD2 (5 bases). There are 16 residues in the CDR3. Trimming cost V 2 bases and J 4 bases, with 18 bases left between them. Germline CDR1 is SGHDN and CDR2 is FVKESK. CDR3 in DNA: TGTGCCAGCAGCCAACGAGAAACGGGAATTCTTTACGAGCAGTACTTC. Translating it yields CASSQRETGILYEQYF. The full variable domain, its missing parts supplied by reference TRBV14 and TRBJ2-7, is EAGVTQFPSHSVIEKGQTVTLRCDPISGHDNLYWYRRVMGKEIKFLLHFVKESKQDESGMPNNRFLAERTGGTYSTLKVQPAELEDSGVYFCASSQRETGILYEQYFGPGTRLTVT.

The chain couples TRBV11-3 to TRBJ2-1; perhaps TRBD2 as D (6 bases). This CDR3 spans 15 amino acids. With 5 bases removed from V and 4 bases from J, the gap between germline ends came to 15 bases. The germline CDR1 and CDR2 sequences are SGHNT and YENEEA. Here the CDR3 reads CASSPGGVSYNEQFF. The CDR3 region has the DNA TGTGCCAGCAGCCCTGGCGGGGTCTCTTACAATGAGCAGTTCTTC.

This clone showed up just a few times. This chain uses TRBV2 with TRBJ1-2; no clear D. This CDR3 is 12 amino acids long. Germline V gene data show CDR1 as SNHLY and CDR2 as FYNNEI. V was trimmed by 4 bases and J by 5 bases, leaving 8 bases between them. CDR3 loop: CASSVAEYGYTF. In nucleotides, the CDR3 is TGTGCCAGCAGTGTGGCGGAGTATGGCTACACCTTC.